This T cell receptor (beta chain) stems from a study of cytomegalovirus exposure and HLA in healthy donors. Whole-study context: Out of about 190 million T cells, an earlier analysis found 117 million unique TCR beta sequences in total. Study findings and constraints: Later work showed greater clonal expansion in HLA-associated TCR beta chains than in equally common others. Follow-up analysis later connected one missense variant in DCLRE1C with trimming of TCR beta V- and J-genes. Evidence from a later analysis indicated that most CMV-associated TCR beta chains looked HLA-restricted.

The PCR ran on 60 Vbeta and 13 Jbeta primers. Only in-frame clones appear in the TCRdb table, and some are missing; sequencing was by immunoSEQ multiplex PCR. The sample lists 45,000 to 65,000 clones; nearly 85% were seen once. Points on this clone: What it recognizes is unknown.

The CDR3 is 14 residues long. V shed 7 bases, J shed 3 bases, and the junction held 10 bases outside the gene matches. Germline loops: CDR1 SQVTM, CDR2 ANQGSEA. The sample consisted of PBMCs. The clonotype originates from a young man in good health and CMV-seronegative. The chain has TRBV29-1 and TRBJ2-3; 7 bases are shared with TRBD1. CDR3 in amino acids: CSGIPTGTTDTQYF. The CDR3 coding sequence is TGCAGCGGGATACCGACAGGGACGACAGATACGCAGTATTTT.